These T cell receptor beta chains were read from a single sample in a study of cytomegalovirus exposure and HLA in healthy donors. Repertoires were generated with immunoSEQ multiplex PCR, while TCRdb's copy carries only in-frame clones and drops some. Counted here are about 98,000 clones, roughly 80% occurring once; the ten biggest clones make up 2.6%. The sequenced material came from PBMCs. These receptors originate from a man in his forties in good health and CMV-seronegative. Each CDR3 is given with its conserved first and last residue. D genes are given only for firm matches. Expanded clones get a size class; other rows say once, few or many, or leave the size out.

TRBD2	16	TRBV19	TRBJ2-3	.	CAISRGGVGSTDTQYF	TGTGCCATTAGTCGGGGAGGGGTGGGGAGCACAGATACGCAGTATTTT
TRBD1	16	TRBV18	TRBJ1-2	few	CASSPRQGEANYGYTF	TGTGCCAGCTCACCTAGACAGGGGGAGGCTAACTATGGCTACACCTTC
.	13	TRBV7-3	TRBJ2-1	.	CASSLTGAHEQFF	TGTGCCAGCAGCTTAACGGGGGCCCATGAGCAGTTCTTC
.	15	TRBV4-3	TRBJ1-2	.	CASSQTSDSYCGYTF	TGCGCCAGCAGCCAAACCTCGGACAGCTACTGTGGCTACACCTTC
.	13	TRBV5-6	TRBJ2-7	.	CASSRPRVYEQYF	TGTGCCAGCAGCCGTCCCCGGGTCTACGAGCAGTACTTC
.	15	TRBV7-9	TRBJ2-5	.	CSSSSPGHPQETQYF	TGTTCCAGCAGCTCGCCGGGACACCCTCAAGAGACCCAGTACTTC
.	12	TRBV2	TRBJ1-1	.	CASSDSYTEAFF	TGTGCCAGCAGCGACAGCTACACTGAAGCTTTCTTT
TRBD2	15	TRBV4-3	TRBJ2-3	.	CASSPTSGVTDTQYF	TGCGCCAGCAGCCCCACTAGCGGGGTCACAGATACGCAGTATTTT
.	14	TRBV10-3	TRBJ1-2	.	CAISEQGGNYGYTF	TGTGCCATCAGTGAGCAGGGAGGGAACTATGGCTACACCTTC
.	14	TRBV7-9	TRBJ2-3	.	CASILGRGTDTQYF	TGTGCCAGCATCCTCGGGCGGGGCACAGATACGCAGTATTTT
.	15	TRBV4-1	TRBJ2-5	.	CASSQDGTDQETQYF	TGCGCCAGCAGCCAAGATGGCACAGACCAAGAGACCCAGTACTTC
TRBD1	19	TRBV7-2	TRBJ1-3	.	CASSEPPGQPILSGNTIYF	TGTGCCAGCAGCGAACCACCGGGACAGCCGATACTCTCTGGAAACACCATATATTTT
TRBD1	16	TRBV30	TRBJ1-3	.	CAWSVPPGQGRNTIYF	TGTGCCTGGAGTGTACCCCCGGGACAGGGACGAAACACCATATATTTT
.	16	TRBV7-9	TRBJ2-5	.	CASSDSGGEYQETQYF	TGTGCCAGCAGCGACTCGGGCGGGGAGTACCAAGAGACCCAGTACTTC
.	14	TRBV27	TRBJ1-3	.	CASSAGVAGNTIYF	TGTGCCAGCAGTGCAGGGGTAGCGGGAAACACCATATATTTT
TRBD2	15	TRBV5-4	TRBJ2-3	.	CASSHIAGGTDTQYF	TGTGCCAGCAGCCATATAGCGGGGGGCACAGATACGCAGTATTTT
.	15	TRBV2	TRBJ1-4	once	CASSGTTTTNEKLFF	TGTGCCAGCAGTGGAACGACAACAACTAATGAAAAACTGTTTTTT
.	14	TRBV12-5	TRBJ2-1	.	CASGGGSGYNEQFF	TGTGCTAGTGGGGGCGGGTCGGGCTACAATGAGCAGTTCTTC
TRBD2	17	TRBV11-3	TRBJ2-1	.	CASSFLAGGPHRNEQFF	TGTGCCAGCAGCTTTCTAGCGGGGGGGCCTCACCGGAATGAGCAGTTCTTC
.	14	TRBV18	TRBJ2-7	.	CASSPRDISYEQYF	TGTGCCAGCTCACCCCGGGACATCTCCTACGAGCAGTACTTC
.	16	TRBV6-1	TRBJ2-7	once	CASSEAEGGSSYEQYF	TGTGCCAGCAGTGAAGCGGAGGGGGGGAGCTCCTACGAGCAGTACTTC
.	13	TRBV15	TRBJ2-7	.	CATAQGRPYEQYF	TGTGCCACGGCCCAGGGGCGCCCCTACGAGCAGTACTTC
.	12	TRBV29-1	TRBJ1-4	.	CSVEGQDEKLFF	TGCAGCGTTGAAGGACAGGATGAAAAACTGTTTTTT
.	16	TRBV25-1	TRBJ1-2	.	CASSELTSGGNYGYTF	TGTGCCAGCAGTGAATTGACCTCGGGAGGTAACTATGGCTACACCTTC
TRBD1	16	TRBV4-3	TRBJ1-1	.	CASSQGAGTENTEAFF	TGCGCCAGCAGCCAAGGGGCCGGGACAGAGAACACTGAAGCTTTCTTT
.	14	TRBV7-3	TRBJ1-2	.	CASSPRGPPYGYTF	TGTGCCAGCAGCCCTAGGGGTCCCCCCTATGGCTACACCTTC
.	17	TRBV19	TRBJ1-5	.	CASSPFLDGYSNQPQHF	TGTGCCAGTAGTCCCTTCCTTGACGGGTATAGCAATCAGCCCCAGCATTTT
.	17	TRBV18	TRBJ2-3	.	CASSPNRARAVTDTQYF	TGTGCCAGCTCACCAAACAGGGCCCGGGCGGTTACAGATACGCAGTATTTT
.	13	TRBV7-2	TRBJ1-5	.	CASSLEPGQPQHF	TGTGCCAGCAGCTTAGAGCCGGGGCAGCCCCAGCATTTT
.	15	TRBV5-1	TRBJ1-3	.	CASSSYGVSGNTIYF	TGCGCCAGCAGCTCTTACGGGGTCTCTGGAAACACCATATATTTT
.	13	TRBV6-5	TRBJ1-1	.	CASSYTGWAEAFF	TGTGCCAGCAGTTACACAGGGTGGGCTGAAGCTTTCTTT
TRBD2	15	TRBV11-3	TRBJ2-3	.	CASSQLAGGPGTQYF	TGTGCCAGCAGCCAACTAGCGGGGGGGCCGGGTACGCAGTATTTT
.	17	TRBV5-6	TRBJ1-1	once	CASSLDSSRGWTTEAFF	TGTGCCAGCAGCTTGGACTCCTCGAGAGGGTGGACCACTGAAGCTTTCTTT
TRBD2	17	TRBV27	TRBJ2-1	.	CASSSSSGGAPYNEQFF	TGTGCCAGCAGTTCTAGTAGCGGGGGGGCCCCCTACAATGAGCAGTTCTTC
.	13	TRBV6-5	TRBJ1-2	.	CASSYSNGGDYTF	TGTGCCAGCAGTTACTCGAATGGAGGAGACTACACCTTC
.	16	TRBV7-9	TRBJ1-4	.	CASSPSREGPNEKLFF	TGTGCCAGCAGCCCCTCTAGGGAGGGTCCTAATGAAAAACTGTTTTTT
.	13	TRBV30	TRBJ1-5	few	CAWSVLGGQPQHF	TGTGCCTGGAGTGTACTCGGAGGCCAGCCCCAGCATTTT
.	17	TRBV27	TRBJ1-5	.	CASSLTSRGTMRQPQHF	TGTGCCAGCAGTTTAACCTCCCGGGGTACCATGCGTCAGCCCCAGCATTTT
TRBD1	13	TRBV5-1	TRBJ1-2	.	CASSPGGRGSYTF	TGCGCCAGCAGCCCAGGGGGCAGGGGGAGCTACACCTTC
TRBD2	15	TRBV6-6	TRBJ2-1	.	CASSSGLAGANEQFF	TGTGCCAGCAGTTCGGGACTAGCGGGGGCCAATGAGCAGTTCTTC
.	13	TRBV18	TRBJ2-4	.	CASSVLAKNIQYF	TGTGCCAGCTCAGTTCTAGCCAAAAACATTCAGTACTTC
TRBD2	15	TRBV5-4	TRBJ2-1	.	CASSLASGGADEQFF	TGTGCCAGCAGCTTGGCTAGCGGGGGGGCGGATGAGCAGTTCTTC
TRBD1	12	TRBV6-5	TRBJ1-2	.	CASSGTDYGYTF	TGTGCCAGTTCCGGGACAGACTATGGCTACACCTTC
.	13	TRBV25-1	TRBJ1-1	.	CASSVADSREAFF	TGTGCCAGCAGTGTCGCGGACAGCAGAGAAGCTTTCTTT
.	12	TRBV5-6	TRBJ1-3	few	CAQRSSGNTIYF	TGTGCCCAGCGTAGCTCTGGAAACACCATATATTTT
TRBD2	17	TRBV5-6	TRBJ2-5	.	CASSVILSSGTKETQYF	TGTGCCAGCAGCGTGATCCTATCTAGCGGAACTAAAGAGACCCAGTACTTC